Listed below are T cell receptor beta chains from one sample, sequenced in a study of blood T cell repertoires in COVID-19. Some clones are missing from TCRdb's copy, which holds only in-frame ones; the method was immunoSEQ multiplex PCR. Counted here are a few hundred thousand clones, roughly 88% occurring once; the ten biggest clones make up roughly 10%. Specimen: peripheral blood. These receptors originate from a woman in her 70s with COVID-19, enrolled during active disease. CDR3s include the opening cysteine and the closing phenylalanine or tryptophan. The D gene is left open where the match is weak. Not every row has a clone size; where given, it reads once, few, many or a size class.

clone_size	v_call	j_call	d_call	cdr3_aa	cdr3_nt
.	TRBV3-1/TRBV3-2	TRBJ1-6	TRBD1	CASSLRQGNSPLHF	TGTGCCAGCAGCCTTCGACAGGGGAATTCACCCCTCCACTTT
.	TRBV30	TRBJ2-1	TRBD2	CACGTSGAYNEQFF	TGTGCCTGCGGGACTAGCGGGGCATACAATGAGCAGTTCTTC
.	TRBV10-3	TRBJ2-3	TRBD2	CAISELLAGVKDTQYF	TGTGCCATCAGTGAGCTCCTAGCGGGAGTGAAAGATACGCAGTATTTT
.	TRBV19	TRBJ2-7	.	CASSIGRGSYEQYF	TGTGCCAGTAGTATAGGCCGGGGGTCCTACGAGCAGTACTTC
.	TRBV7-9	TRBJ1-4	TRBD1	CASSLGGTGNEKLFF	TGTGCCAGCAGCTTAGGAGGGACAGGAAACGAAAAACTGTTTTTT
.	TRBV29-1	TRBJ1-4	.	CSIEDRSEKLFF	TGCAGCATTGAGGACAGAAGCGAAAAACTGTTTTTT
.	TRBV5-1	TRBJ1-5	TRBD1	CASSLGPGGSGQPQHF	TGCGCCAGCAGCCTAGGACCAGGGGGCTCTGGCCAGCCCCAGCATTTT
.	TRBV3-1/TRBV3-2	TRBJ1-1	.	CASGGGNTEAFF	TGTGCCAGCGGCGGGGGGAACACTGAAGCTTTCTTT
.	TRBV5-1	TRBJ2-5	.	CASGRQGERGETQYF	TGCGCCAGCGGAAGACAGGGGGAGCGGGGGGAGACCCAGTACTTC
.	TRBV5-4	TRBJ1-4	.	CASSFDEKLFF	TGTGCCAGCAGCTTCGATGAAAAACTGTTTTTT
.	TRBV11-3	TRBJ2-7	TRBD2	CASSLDRGLGEQYF	TGTGCCAGCAGCTTAGATCGGGGACTAGGGGAGCAGTACTTC
once	TRBV28	TRBJ2-7	TRBD2	CASSKTSGEYEQYF	TGTGCCAGCAGTAAGACTAGCGGAGAGTACGAGCAGTACTTC
.	TRBV7-9	TRBJ2-2	TRBD1	CASSQRDRGSGELFF	TGTGCCAGCAGCCAACGGGACAGGGGGTCCGGGGAGCTGTTTTTT
few	TRBV3-1/TRBV3-2	TRBJ1-2	.	CASSQDRRSSWAGNYGYTF	TGTGCCAGCAGCCAAGATCGTCGTTCCTCGTGGGCCGGTAACTATGGCTACACCTTC
.	TRBV19	TRBJ2-3	TRBD2	CASSLTSGTSTDTQYF	TGTGCCAGTAGTTTGACTAGCGGGACTAGCACAGATACGCAGTATTTT
.	TRBV28	TRBJ2-3	.	CASSLQFTDTQYF	TGTGCCAGCAGTTTACAGTTCACAGATACGCAGTATTTT
.	TRBV10-2	TRBJ2-4	TRBD1	CASSESGRGSKNIQYF	TGCGCCAGCAGTGAGTCGGGCAGGGGGTCCAAAAACATTCAGTACTTC
.	TRBV28	TRBJ1-2	TRBD1	CASSGGGQVSYGYTF	TGTGCCAGCAGTGGCGGGGGACAGGTTAGCTATGGCTACACCTTC
.	TRBV28	TRBJ2-4	.	CASSPRGFLTKNIQYF	TGTGCCAGCAGTCCCAGGGGATTCCTAACCAAAAACATTCAGTACTTC
.	TRBV4-2	TRBJ2-3	TRBD2	CASSQEVVGLAGGTQYF	TGTGCCAGCAGCCAAGAGGTGGTAGGACTAGCGGGAGGGACGCAGTATTTT
.	TRBV7-2	TRBJ1-1	.	CASSFNRNTEAFF	TGTGCCAGCAGCTTCAACAGGAACACTGAAGCTTTCTTT
.	TRBV29-1	TRBJ1-5	TRBD1	CSVEDQDRGSHSNQPQHF	TGCAGCGTTGAAGATCAGGACAGGGGGTCCCATAGCAATCAGCCCCAGCATTTT
.	TRBV7-9	TRBJ2-1	TRBD2	CASTRALAGLSSYNEQFF	TGTGCCAGCACCCGAGCACTAGCGGGATTGAGCTCCTACAATGAGCAGTTCTTC
.	TRBV7-3	TRBJ2-2	.	CASSPRVTNTGELFF	TGTGCCAGCAGCCCAAGAGTCACCAACACCGGGGAGCTGTTTTTT
.	TRBV6-5	TRBJ1-3	TRBD1	CASRTGRSGNTIYF	TGTGCCAGCAGGACAGGGAGGTCCGGAAACACCATATATTTT
.	TRBV5-1	TRBJ2-4	TRBD2	CASSPGGLSDIQYF	TGCGCCAGCAGCCCGGGGGGACTATCAGACATTCAGTACTTC
.	TRBV7-9	TRBJ2-7	.	CASSLATGGLYEQYF	TGTGCCAGCAGCTTAGCGACGGGGGGCCTCTACGAGCAGTACTTC
.	TRBV28	TRBJ2-7	TRBD1	CASSLPGQGYAYEQYF	TGTGCCAGCAGTTTACCCGGACAGGGGTACGCCTACGAGCAGTACTTC
few	TRBV6-1	TRBJ1-5	.	CASSEGQVENQPQHF	TGTGCCAGCAGTGAAGGACAGGTTGAAAATCAGCCCCAGCATTTT
once	TRBV7-9	TRBJ2-3	TRBD2	CASSQAGTSRIDTQYF	TGTGCCAGCAGCCAGGCCGGGACTAGCAGGATAGATACGCAGTATTTT
.	TRBV2	TRBJ2-6	TRBD1	CARQGAAGANVLTF	TGTGCCAGGCAGGGGGCGGCTGGGGCCAACGTCCTGACTTTC
.	TRBV11-3	TRBJ2-7	TRBD2	CASSSGTSGTYEQYF	TGTGCCAGCAGCTCCGGGACTAGCGGTACTTACGAGCAGTACTTC
once	TRBV7-8	TRBJ1-1	.	CASSFLRSPEAFF	TGTGCCAGCAGCTTCTTAAGGAGCCCTGAAGCTTTCTTT
.	TRBV9	TRBJ2-7	.	CASSVIPGNEQYF	TGTGCCAGCAGCGTTATACCCGGGAACGAGCAGTACTTC
.	TRBV7-9	TRBJ2-5	TRBD2	CASSPGLAAMYQETQYF	TGTGCCAGCAGCCCCGGACTAGCGGCAATGTACCAAGAGACCCAGTACTTC
once	TRBV6-6	TRBJ1-5	TRBD1	CASRGRTGEQPQHF	TGTGCCAGCAGGGGACGAACAGGGGAACAGCCCCAGCATTTT
.	TRBV5-1	TRBJ2-2	.	CASSSLGDGSGELFF	TGCGCCAGCAGCTCGCTAGGCGATGGGTCCGGGGAGCTGTTTTTT
.	TRBV28	TRBJ2-1	TRBD1	CASSPGQAGRLEQFF	TGTGCCAGCAGTCCCGGACAGGCCGGACGTCTGGAGCAGTTCTTC
.	TRBV4-1	TRBJ2-5	.	CASSQDGQPNRGTQYF	TGCGCCAGCAGCCAAGATGGGCAGCCGAACCGGGGGACCCAGTACTTC
.	TRBV27	TRBJ2-1	.	CASSLKLGVEQFF	TGTGCCAGCAGTTTGAAACTCGGTGTTGAGCAGTTCTTC
once	TRBV7-7	TRBJ1-1	.	CASSLSMNTEAFF	TGTGCTAGCAGCTTATCCATGAACACTGAAGCTTTCTTT